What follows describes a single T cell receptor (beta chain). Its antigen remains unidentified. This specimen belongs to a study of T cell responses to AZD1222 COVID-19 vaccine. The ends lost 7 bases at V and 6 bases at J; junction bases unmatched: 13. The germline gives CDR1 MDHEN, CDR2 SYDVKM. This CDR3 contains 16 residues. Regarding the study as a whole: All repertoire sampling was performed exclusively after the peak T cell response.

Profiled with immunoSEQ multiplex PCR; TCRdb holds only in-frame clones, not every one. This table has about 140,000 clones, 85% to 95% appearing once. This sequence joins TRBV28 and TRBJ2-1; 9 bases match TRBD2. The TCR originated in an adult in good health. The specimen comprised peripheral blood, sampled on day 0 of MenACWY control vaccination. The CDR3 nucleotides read TGTGCCAGCATCAATATCCGGGGTAGCGGGAGCAATGAGCAGTTCTTC. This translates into CASINIRGSGSNEQFF.